The clone carrying this T cell receptor (beta chain) has at least ten counts. These data belong to a study of T cells in Graves' hyperthyroidism and ophthalmopathy. RNA transcripts yielded amplified TCR beta CDR3 regions. The HTBI set primed first-round TCR CDR3 RT-PCR. TCRdb reprocessed the multiplex PCR reads with MiXCR, giving one entry per CDR3 protein. Of 300,000 to 400,000 distinct CDR3 sequences in the sample, about 20% were seen once. Trimming stripped 0 bases from V and 3 bases from J, with 9 bases between. The CDR3 totals 14 residues. Germline CDR1 and CDR2: SGHAT and FQNNGV. Input material: blood. The chain uses TRBV11-2 and TRBJ2-7; possible D gene TRBD1, 5 bases. The receptor was derived from a woman aged 45-59 years with Graves' hyperthyroidism. CDR3 sequence reads: CASSLEGRYYEQYV. For the CDR3, the DNA is TGTGCCAGCAGCTTAGAGGGGCGGTACTACGAGCAGTACGTC.